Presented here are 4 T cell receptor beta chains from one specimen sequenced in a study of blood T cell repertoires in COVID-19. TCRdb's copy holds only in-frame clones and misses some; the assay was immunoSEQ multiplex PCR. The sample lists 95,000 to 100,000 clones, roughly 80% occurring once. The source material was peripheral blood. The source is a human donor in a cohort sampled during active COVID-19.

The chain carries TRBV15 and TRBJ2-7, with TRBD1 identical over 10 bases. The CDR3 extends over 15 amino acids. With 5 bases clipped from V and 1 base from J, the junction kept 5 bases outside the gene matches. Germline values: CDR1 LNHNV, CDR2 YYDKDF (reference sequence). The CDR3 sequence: CATSYDRGRSYEQYF. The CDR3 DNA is TGTGCCACCAGCTATGACAGGGGGCGATCCTACGAGCAGTACTTC.

CDR3 residues: CATSRVMTGGEKLFF. CDR3 DNA sequence: TGTGCCACCAGCAGAGTCATGACAGGGGGAGAAAAACTGTTTTTT. The chain employs TRBV15 and TRBJ1-4, with 9 positions matching TRBD1. Germline loops: CDR1 LNHNV, CDR2 YYDKDF (reference sequence). V dropped 1 base and J dropped 8; count of bases not matched to a gene: 5. The CDR3 has 15 residues.

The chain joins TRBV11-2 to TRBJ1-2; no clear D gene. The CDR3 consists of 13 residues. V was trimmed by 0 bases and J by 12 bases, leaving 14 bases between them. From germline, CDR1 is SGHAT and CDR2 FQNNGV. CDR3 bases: TGTGCCAGCAGCTTAGATTCACAATCCGCCCACACCTTC. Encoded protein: CASSLDSQSAHTF.

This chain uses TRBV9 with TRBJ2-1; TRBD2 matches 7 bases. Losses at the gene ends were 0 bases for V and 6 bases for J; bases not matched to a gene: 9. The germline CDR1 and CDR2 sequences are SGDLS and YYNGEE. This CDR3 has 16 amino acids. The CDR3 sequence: CASSVGGGYYGNEQFF. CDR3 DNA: TGTGCCAGCAGCGTAGGGGGAGGGTATTACGGCAATGAGCAGTTCTTC.